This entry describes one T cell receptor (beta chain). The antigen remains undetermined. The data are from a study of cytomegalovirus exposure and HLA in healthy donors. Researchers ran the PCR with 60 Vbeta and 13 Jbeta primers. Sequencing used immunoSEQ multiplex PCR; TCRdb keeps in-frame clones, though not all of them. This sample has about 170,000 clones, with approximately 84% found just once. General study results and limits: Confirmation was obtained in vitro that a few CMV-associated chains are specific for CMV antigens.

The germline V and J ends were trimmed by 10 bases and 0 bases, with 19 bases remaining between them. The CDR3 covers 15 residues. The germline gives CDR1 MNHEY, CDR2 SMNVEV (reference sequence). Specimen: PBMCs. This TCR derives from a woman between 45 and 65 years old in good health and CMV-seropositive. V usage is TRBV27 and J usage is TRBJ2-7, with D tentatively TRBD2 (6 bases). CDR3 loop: CATKTGTFSSYEQYF. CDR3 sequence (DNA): TGTGCCACCAAGACCGGGACTTTTAGCTCCTACGAGCAGTACTTC.